Below, 32 T cell receptor beta chains from the same sample are listed, as sequenced in a study of blood T cell repertoires in COVID-19 (dated by TCRdb to between 2020 and 2021). The receptor library was made with the immunoSEQ multiplex PCR assay. TCRdb took over this immuneACCESS table, retaining in-frame rearrangements with V and J assigned. Such tables are incomplete; in checked studies, under half of the missing clones stem from an unresolved V gene, and the remainder is unexplained. For this sample there are about 190,000 clones; roughly 73% appear just once. 2.5% to 3% of the sample is in the top ten clones. The sequencing sample was made of peripheral blood. These receptors all come from a woman of 80 years or more with active or convalescent COVID-19.

The chain recombines TRBV4-2 with TRBJ1-2; 11 positions agree with TRBD1. The germline CDR1 and CDR2 sequences are LGHNA and YNFKEQ. The V segment lost 4 bases and the J segment 6 bases; nucleotides outside the gene matches: 13. CDR3 length equals 17 residues. This CDR3 is CASSPGTGGMSSDGYTF. The CDR3 DNA reads as TGTGCCAGCAGCCCCGGGACAGGGGGAATGTCTTCGGATGGCTACACCTTC.

The chain carries TRBV18 and TRBJ2-2; D not certain. Between the trimmed V and J ends, which lost 3 bases and 1 base, there was a span of 6 bases. The CDR3 contains 14 residues. Germline V gives CDR1 KGHSH, CDR2 LQKENI. The CDR3 bases are TGTGCCAGCTCACCGCGACAGAACACCGGGGAGCTGTTTTTT. This codes for CASSPRQNTGELFF.

CDR3: CASSMGGGRTGELFF. The DNA of the CDR3 is TGTGCCAGTAGTATGGGCGGGGGGCGAACCGGGGAGCTGTTTTTT. V gene TRBV19 combines with J gene TRBJ2-2; 8 positions agree with TRBD2. The CDR3 loop spans 15 amino acids. V was pared by 3 bases and J by 5 bases, with 5 bases of the junction left unmatched. Looked up from germline, CDR1 is LNHDA and CDR2 is SQIVND (reference sequence).

This chain uses TRBV4-3 with TRBJ2-3; 11 positions match TRBD2. The V and J ends lost 0 bases and 6 bases, in that order; junction bases with no gene match: 8. This CDR3 is built from 17 residues. Germline CDR1 is LGHNA and CDR2 is YSLEER. The CDR3 sequence: CASSQEVLAGVRDTQYF. For the CDR3, the DNA is TGCGCCAGCAGCCAAGAAGTACTAGCGGGGGTCAGGGATACGCAGTATTTT.

The chain's CDR3 is CASSDEGQHNEQFF. CDR3 in DNA: TGTGCCAGCAGTGACGAGGGACAGCACAATGAGCAGTTCTTC. This rearrangement joins TRBV2 to TRBJ2-1; 7 nucleotides match TRBD1. The CDR3 is made up of 14 amino acids. In germline, CDR1 is SNHLY, CDR2 FYNNEI. Germline trimming cut 3 bases from V and 5 bases from J; bases unmatched to any gene: 4.

V is TRBV28 and J is TRBJ1-5, with D maybe TRBD1 (5 bases). Trimming removed 2 bases from V and 1 base from J, with 9 bases in between. Germline-derived CDR1 and CDR2 are MDHEN and SYDVKM. The CDR3 contains 15 residues. CDR3 sequence: CASSLGRASNQPQHF. CDR3 nucleotide sequence: TGTGCCAGCAGTTTAGGCAGGGCCAGCAATCAGCCCCAGCATTTT.

The chain links TRBV7-3 to TRBJ1-1; TRBD1 might be the D (6 bases). Germline V gives CDR1 SGHTA, CDR2 FQGTGA. Trimming pared 2 bases from V and 3 bases from J, leaving 7 bases between. The CDR3 totals 13 residues. Here the CDR3 DNA reads TGTGCCAGCAGCTTAGAGGGGGACACTGAAGCTTTCTTT. Translated, it gives CASSLEGDTEAFF.

This chain connects TRBV29-1 to TRBJ2-5, with TRBD1 identical over 7 bases. V was clipped by 4 bases and J by 13 bases; unmatched bases: 9. Germline CDR1 SQVTM, CDR2 ANQGSEA. The CDR3 has 11 residues. The DNA for the CDR3 is TGCAGCGTTGCTAAACAGGGGTATATGTACTTC. Translation: CSVAKQGYMYF.

This sequence joins TRBV10-3 and TRBJ2-7; 8 bases are a match to TRBD1. The CDR3 spans 15 residues. V trimming: 5 bases; J trimming: 5 bases; junction bases outside the gene matches: 11. Germline CDR1 ENHRY, CDR2 SYGVKD. CDR3 in amino acids: CAISPPGQVYHEQYF. The CDR3 DNA follows: TGTGCCATCAGTCCTCCGGGACAGGTATACCACGAGCAGTACTTC.

This chain uses TRBV7-2 with TRBJ1-6; 8 bases are shared with TRBD1. V shed 1 base and J 8 bases; nucleotides not matched to a gene: 1. The CDR3 loop spans 14 amino acids. Germline-derived CDR1 and CDR2 are SGHTA and FQGNSA. The DNA of the CDR3 is TGTGCCAGCAGCTTAGAACAGGGGGATTCACCCCTCCACTTT. This sequence encodes CASSLEQGDSPLHF.

The chain joins TRBV6-5 to TRBJ2-1; D remains ambiguous. The V gene lost 2 bases and the J gene lost 10 bases, with 6 bases spanning the gap. The CDR3 is 11 residues long. Looked up from germline, CDR1 is MNHEY and CDR2 is SVGAGI. CDR3 loop: CASSYGGEQFF. The DNA for the CDR3 is TGTGCCAGCAGTTACGGCGGAGAGCAGTTCTTC.

The chain has TRBV2 and TRBJ2-5, with 9 bases that match TRBD1. The germline V gene encodes CDR1 SNHLY and CDR2 FYNNEI. The CDR3 is 12 residues long. J gave up 5 bases and V 8 bases, and 3 bases lay outside the gene matches. The CDR3 nucleotides are TGTGCCAGCGGGACAGGGCTGGAGACCCAGTACTTC. Its translation: CASGTGLETQYF.

This chain links TRBV2 with TRBJ2-3; 9 bases map to TRBD2. J lost 1 base, V lost 5 bases, and 4 bases had no gene match. Per the germline V gene, CDR1 is SNHLY and CDR2 is FYNNEI. The CDR3 is 15 amino acids. This chain's CDR3 is CASSTASGGTDTQYF. The CDR3 nucleotides read TGTGCCAGCAGTACCGCTAGCGGGGGCACAGATACGCAGTATTTT.

The rearrangement joins TRBV3-1 (or the pseudogene TRBV3-2) to TRBJ1-4; D may be TRBD1 (6 bases). The CDR3 is made up of 13 amino acids. V lost 6 bases and J 8 bases, leaving 13 bases between the germline ends. Looked up from germline, CDR1 is LGHDT and CDR2 is YNNKEL (reference sequence). The CDR3 DNA follows: TGTGCCAGCAGAGACGGTAGGGGGGAAAAACTGTTTTTT. It codes for CASRDGRGEKLFF.

J is TRBJ1-6 and V is TRBV6-5, with D tentatively TRBD1 (6 bases). The V end lost 2 bases, the J end lost 10 bases, and 12 bases lay between the germline ends. Germline V gene data show CDR1 as MNHEY and CDR2 as SVGAGI. There are 14 residues in the CDR3. Here the CDR3 reads CASSYAGVRSPLHF. Here the CDR3 DNA reads TGTGCCAGCAGTTACGCAGGGGTTCGCTCACCCCTCCACTTT.

The chain carries TRBV5-1 and TRBJ2-5; TRBD2 might be the D (7 bases). Germline CDR1 SGHRS, CDR2 YFSETQ. This CDR3 region has 14 residues. Trimming left V 1 base short and J 1 base short, with 8 bases between. As DNA, the CDR3 is TGCGCCAGCAGCTTGCGGGGGGCCCAAGAGACCCAGTACTTC. Protein sequence: CASSLRGAQETQYF.

J is TRBJ1-1 and V is TRBV7-9; D ambiguous. Germline V gene sequence: CDR1 SEHNR, CDR2 FQNEAQ (reference sequence). CDR3 length: 15 residues. V lost 5 bases and J 1 base, leaving 14 bases between the germline ends. CDR3 residues: CASSGLRVENTEAFF. CDR3 DNA: TGTGCCAGCAGCGGATTGAGGGTAGAGAACACTGAAGCTTTCTTT.

The rearrangement links TRBV4-3 to TRBJ1-5; D call uncertain. CDR1 and CDR2 (germline): LGHNA, YSLEER. Trimming pared 1 base from V and 1 base from J, leaving 5 bases between. The CDR3 is 14 amino acids. CDR3 residues: CASSQGASNQPQHF. CDR3 in DNA: TGCGCCAGCAGCCAAGGGGCGAGCAATCAGCCCCAGCATTTT.

The sample holds a few counts of this clone. The chain combines TRBV9 with TRBJ2-7; D call uncertain. The CDR3 sequence is 12 residues long. V lost 3 bases and J lost 5, with 9 bases in between. Germline loops: CDR1 SGDLS, CDR2 YYNGEE. CDR3 amino acids: CASSGRSDEQYF. The CDR3 DNA sequence: TGTGCCAGCAGCGGCAGGTCCGACGAGCAGTACTTC.

The chain recombines TRBV12-3 or TRBV12-4 with TRBJ2-7; D perhaps matches TRBD1 (5 bases). The CDR3 contains 12 residues. Between the trimmed V and J ends, which lost 3 bases and 7 bases, there was a span of 10 bases. CDR3 sequence (DNA): TGTGCCAGCAGTTTCGCTTGGACAGAGCAGTACTTC. It codes for CASSFAWTEQYF.

V is TRBV14 and J is TRBJ1-2; D gene ambiguous. CDR1 and CDR2 (germline): SGHDN, FVKESK. The ends were cut back, 1 base at V and 4 bases at J, with 16 bases in the middle. The CDR3 is 16 amino acids. Written as DNA, the CDR3 is TGTGCCAGCAGCCAAGCTGATACCGGGATCGGCTATGGCTACACCTTC. Encoded protein: CASSQADTGIGYGYTF.

The V gene is TRBV3-1 (or the pseudogene TRBV3-2), the J gene TRBJ2-7; tentative D call: TRBD1 (6 bases). The CDR3 covers 15 residues. The germline V gene has CDR1 LGHDT and CDR2 YNNKEL (reference sequence). Trimming pared 4 bases from V and 2 bases from J, leaving 15 bases between. CDR3 loop: CASSLAPTGPYEQYF. CDR3 nucleotide sequence: TGTGCCAGCAGCCTCGCCCCAACAGGGCCCTACGAGCAGTACTTC.

The chain recombines TRBV6-5 with TRBJ2-1; TRBD2 aligns across 10 bases. Germline trimming cut 6 bases from V and 6 bases from J; bases unmatched to any gene: 8. Germline CDR1 is MNHEY and CDR2 is SVGAGI. The CDR3 is made up of 15 amino acids. In DNA form, the CDR3 reads TGTGCCAGCAGGCTAACTAGCGGGGCTCGCAATGAGCAGTTCTTC. This encodes CASRLTSGARNEQFF.

The gene calls are TRBV29-1 and TRBJ2-3, with 7 bases identical to TRBD2. Germline V lookup: CDR1 SQVTM, CDR2 ANQGSEA. V shed 6 bases, J shed 4 bases, and the junction held 13 bases outside the gene matches. This CDR3 is built from 15 residues. CDR3 protein: CSVGSGGGFPDTQYF. CDR3 in DNA: TGCAGCGTCGGTTCGGGGGGAGGTTTTCCAGATACGCAGTATTTT.

V usage is TRBV6-4 and J usage is TRBJ2-2; 11 nucleotides match TRBD1. Germline CDR1 MRHNA, CDR2 SNTAGT. V gave up 8 bases and J gave up 2 bases; unmatched junction bases: 1. The CDR3 contains 14 residues. The CDR3 DNA follows: TGTGCCAGCCGGACAGGGGGCAACACCGGGGAGCTGTTTTTT. This sequence encodes CASRTGGNTGELFF.

This chain joins TRBV13 and TRBJ2-7; 9 bases are shared with TRBD2. The ends lost 5 bases at V and 2 bases at J; junction bases unmatched: 10. Germline CDR1 PRHDT, CDR2 FYEKMQ (reference sequence). CDR3 length: 16 amino acids. The DNA for the CDR3 is TGTGCCAGCAGCGTATCCGCGGGGGGGTTCCCCTACGAGCAGTACTTC. It specifies CASSVSAGGFPYEQYF.

This rearrangement joins TRBV28 to TRBJ1-2; D may be TRBD1 (5 bases). Germline CDR1 MDHEN, CDR2 SYDVKM. V lost 5 bases to trimming and J lost 8 bases, with 12 bases between them. The CDR3 extends over 12 amino acids. The CDR3 loop reads CASSRGIVGYTF. The CDR3 nucleotides are TGTGCCAGCAGTAGGGGAATTGTCGGCTACACCTTC.

J is TRBJ1-2 and V is TRBV5-5; a weak D match, TRBD1 (6 bases). CDR3 size: 15 residues. CDR1 and CDR2 (germline): SGHKS, YYEKEE (reference sequence). V was pared by 0 bases and J by 4 bases, with 13 bases between. The CDR3 loop is CASSLGGQSVYGYTF. The CDR3 nucleotides are TGTGCCAGCAGCTTGGGAGGACAGAGTGTCTATGGCTACACCTTC.

The chain couples TRBV5-1 to TRBJ2-1; 12 bases line up with TRBD1. This CDR3 has 15 residues. Germline trimming cut 7 bases from V and 7 bases from J; bases unmatched to any gene: 9. Per the germline V gene, CDR1 is SGHRS and CDR2 is YFSETQ. The CDR3 protein is CASARGQGAINEQFF. Written as DNA, the CDR3 is TGCGCCAGCGCCAGGGGACAGGGGGCTATTAATGAGCAGTTCTTC.

The genes are TRBV2 and TRBJ1-4; 10 positions match TRBD1. The CDR3 has 14 amino acids. Germline CDR1 SNHLY, CDR2 FYNNEI. The V gene end was trimmed by 8 bases and the J gene end by 7 bases; junction bases not matched to a gene: 7. CDR3 sequence reads: CASDEGTGVEKLFF. The CDR3 coding sequence is TGTGCCAGCGACGAAGGGACAGGGGTTGAAAAACTGTTTTTT.

The V call is TRBV25-1, the J call TRBJ1-6; D unclear. This CDR3 has 14 residues. Trimming cost V 1 base and J 14 bases, with 15 bases left between them. Germline V lookup: CDR1 MGHDK, CDR2 SYGVNS. This chain's CDR3 is CASSESTLIRALHF. The CDR3 DNA is TGTGCCAGCAGTGAATCCACCCTGATTCGGGCCCTCCACTTT.

The genes are TRBV18 and TRBJ1-6; TRBD1 matches at 7 bases. Germline loops: CDR1 KGHSH, CDR2 LQKENI. CDR3 size: 14 residues. V was pared by 3 bases and J by 8 bases, with 4 bases of the junction left unmatched. The CDR3 reads CASSPGQRDSPLHF. CDR3 bases: TGTGCCAGCTCACCGGGACAGAGAGATTCACCCCTCCACTTT. Full variable domain (missing parts from reference TRBV18 and TRBJ1-6): NAGVMQNPRHLVRRRGQEARLRCSPMKGHSHVYWYRQLPEEGLKFMVYLQKENIIDESGMPKERFSAEFPKEGPSILRIQQVVRGDSAAYFCASSPGQRDSPLHFGNGTRLTVT.